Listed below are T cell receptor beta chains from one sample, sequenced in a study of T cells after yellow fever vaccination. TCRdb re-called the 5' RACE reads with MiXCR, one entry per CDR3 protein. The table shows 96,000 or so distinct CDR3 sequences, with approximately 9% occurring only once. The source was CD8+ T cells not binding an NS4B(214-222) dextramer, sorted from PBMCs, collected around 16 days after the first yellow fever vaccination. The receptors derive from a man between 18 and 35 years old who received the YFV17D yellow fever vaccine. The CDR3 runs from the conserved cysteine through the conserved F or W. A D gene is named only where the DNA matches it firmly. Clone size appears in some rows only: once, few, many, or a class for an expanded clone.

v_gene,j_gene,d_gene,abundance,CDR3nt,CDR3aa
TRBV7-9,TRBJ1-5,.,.,TGTGCCAGCAGCAACGGGGCTAGCCCTTATCAGCCCCAGCATTTT,CASSNGASPYQPQHF
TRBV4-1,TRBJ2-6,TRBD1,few,TGCGCCAGCAGCGGACAGGGAAGCTCTGGGGCCAACGTCCTGACTTTC,CASSGQGSSGANVLTF
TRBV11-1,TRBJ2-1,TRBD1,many,TGTGCCAGCAGCCTAGGACAGGTAAACAATGAGCAGTTCTTC,CASSLGQVNNEQFF
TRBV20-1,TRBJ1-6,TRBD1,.,TGCAGTGCTCTGGACAGGGGATATAATTCACCCCTCCACTTT,CSALDRGYNSPLHF
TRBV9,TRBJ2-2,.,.,TGTGCCAGCAGCGTAGAGACTATCAACACCGGGGAGCTGTTTTTT,CASSVETINTGELFF
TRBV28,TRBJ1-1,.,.,TGTGCCAGCAGTTTTAGTACCGGCCAATCTTTTCAAAACACTGAAGCTTTCTTT,CASSFSTGQSFQNTEAFF
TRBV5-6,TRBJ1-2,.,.,TGTGCCAGCAGCTTGAGCCAGGGTTACGGCTACACCTTC,CASSLSQGYGYTF
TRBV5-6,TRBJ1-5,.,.,TGTGCCAGCAGCCCGGGCCTGGCCCAGCATTTT,CASSPGLAQHF
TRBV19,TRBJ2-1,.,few,TGTGCCAGTAGTTTCAGTTACTACAATGAGCAGTTCTTC,CASSFSYYNEQFF
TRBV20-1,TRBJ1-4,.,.,TGCAGTGCTAGATCATACGGAACTAATGAAAAACTGTTTTTT,CSARSYGTNEKLFF
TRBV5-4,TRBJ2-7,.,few,TGTGCCAGCAGCTTGGCCCGGGGACCTACTTACGAGCAGTACTTC,CASSLARGPTYEQYF
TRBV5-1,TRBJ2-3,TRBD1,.,TGCGCCAGCAGCTATTTATACGGACAGGGGAAAGGGGATACGCAGTATTTT,CASSYLYGQGKGDTQYF
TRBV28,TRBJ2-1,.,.,TGTGCCAGCAGAGTGGTAGGACGGAACAATGAGCAGTTCTTC,CASRVVGRNNEQFF
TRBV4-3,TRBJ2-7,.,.,TGCGCCAGCAGCCTAGATCATCATGGAATGAGCTCCACCGACTACGAGCAGTACTTC,CASSLDHHGMSSTDYEQYF
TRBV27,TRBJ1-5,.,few,TGTGCCAGCAGTTTTCGGCTTGGCAATCAGCCCCAGCATTTT,CASSFRLGNQPQHF
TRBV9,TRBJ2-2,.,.,TGTGCCAGCAGCGTGGAAGGGGGCGGGGAGCTGTTTTTT,CASSVEGGGELFF
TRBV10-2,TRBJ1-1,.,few,TGCGCCAGCAGTGAGTACGGCCGGGGGCGCCCAGAAGCTTTCTTT,CASSEYGRGRPEAFF
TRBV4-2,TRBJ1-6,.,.,TGTGCCAGCAGCCAAGATCCCAGGGAGTGGAATTCACCCCTCCACTTT,CASSQDPREWNSPLHF